The 16 T cell receptor beta chains listed next were all sequenced from one sample in a study of tumor and adjacent non-tumor tissue in lung cancer. No cell sorting was done before RNA was extracted from the tissue. TCRbeta libraries were built with three rounds of nested PCR, modified from ARM-PCR. TCRdb processed the multiplex PCR reads anew with MiXCR; each CDR3 protein has one entry. This table has about 120,000 distinct CDR3 sequences, 66% appearing once. Sequencing used lung tumor tissue. The receptors derive from a man aged 30-40 years with non-small cell lung cancer.

The chain links TRBV5-1 to TRBJ2-2; 7 bases are shared with TRBD1. The CDR3 runs 14 residues. Trimming at V came to 7 bases and at J to 4 bases, leaving 7 bases not matched to a gene. Per the germline V gene, CDR1 is SGHRS and CDR2 is YFSETQ. This CDR3 is CASYPGQTTGELFF. DNA for the CDR3: TGCGCCAGCTACCCGGGACAGACCACCGGGGAGCTGTTTTTT.

The chain links TRBV24-1 to TRBJ1-2; D gene uncertain. The germline V gene encodes CDR1 KGHDR and CDR2 SFDVKD. The V end was cut by 4 bases, the J end by 3 bases, with 11 bases between. CDR3 length equals 14 residues. Here the CDR3 reads CATSERPQHYGYTF. The CDR3 nucleotides are TGTGCCACCAGTGAAAGGCCTCAACACTATGGCTACACCTTC.

This rearrangement joins TRBV11-2 to TRBJ1-6; D is unresolved. The CDR3 contains 14 residues. Germline values: CDR1 SGHAT, CDR2 FQNNGV. Trimming stripped 1 base from V and 11 bases from J, with 12 bases between. CDR3 in DNA: TGTGCCAGCAGCTTAGCGGAGTGTTCGGCACCCCTCCACTTT. This translates into CASSLAECSAPLHF.

Details on this clonotype: An end of the junction does not agree with germline; a read error may underlie this. The chain links TRBV4-3 to TRBJ1-6; D gene ambiguous. The germline V gene encodes CDR1 LGHNA and CDR2 YSLEER. This CDR3 spans 15 amino acids. CDR3 bases: TGCGCCAGCAGCCGAGATAGTATGCCTAGTTCACCCATCCACTTT. It translates to CASSRDSMPSSPIHF.

As regards this clonotype: This likely comes from a read error, as the CDR3 has no conserved phenylalanine or tryptophan at its end. The rearrangement links TRBV5-6 to TRBJ2-3; D may be TRBD2 (5 bases). In germline, CDR1 is SGHDT, CDR2 YYEEEE. CDR3 length: 14 amino acids. The V end was cut by 5 bases, the J end by 8 bases, with 18 bases between. For the CDR3, the DNA is TGTGCCAGCAGTTCTCCGGGGATCACATGTACGCAGTATCTT. Translation gives CASSSPGITCTQYL.

This clonotype was recorded only once. A much larger clone lies one base from this, so it may be a read error. This chain joins TRBV6-2 or TRBV6-3 and TRBJ1-1; the D is unclear. The germline V gene has CDR1 MNHEY and CDR2 SVGEGT. The CDR3 length is 12 residues. The CDR3 reads CAGSYPSPYAFF. In DNA, the CDR3 is TGTGCCGGCAGTTACCCTTCCCCTTACGCTTTCTTT.

This clonotype appeared many times. J is TRBJ2-7 and V is TRBV24-1; 7 bases fit TRBD2. Germline assignment: CDR1 KGHDR and CDR2 SFDVKD. V was clipped by 7 bases and J by 5 bases; unmatched bases: 19. The CDR3 is made up of 17 amino acids. In DNA form, the CDR3 reads TGTGCCACCAGCGAGCTAGCTGGGAGGGAAGCTTTCCACGAGCAGTACTTC. Protein: CATSELAGREAFHEQYF.

The V gene is TRBV20-1, the J gene TRBJ2-7; TRBD1 aligns across 9 bases. Losses at the gene ends were 5 bases for V and 5 bases for J; bases not matched to a gene: 10. CDR1 DFQATT and CDR2 SNEGSKA come from the germline V gene (reference sequence). The CDR3 totals 14 residues. CDR3 in DNA: TGCAGTGCTCAACGGACAGGGGTGAACAACGAGCAGTACTTC. Amino acids: CSAQRTGVNNEQYF.

As for this clonotype: A read error may account for a junction end that differs from germline. The gene calls are TRBV4-1 and TRBJ2-3; 11 nucleotides line up with TRBD2. CDR3 length equals 16 residues. Germline CDR1 is MGHRA and CDR2 is YSYEKL. The CDR3, as DNA: TGCGCAAGCAGACAAGGCGGTAGCGGGGGGGCAGATACGCAGTATTTT. This gives the protein CASRQGGSGGADTQYF.

For this clonotype: A much larger clone differs from this one at a single base, so this may be a read error. Here the CDR3 omits its conserved ending phenylalanine or tryptophan, so a read error is the likely source. It is unclear where the CDR3 begins or ends on the DNA, so no DNA is shown, and the CDR3 is as TCRdb lists it. The chain employs TRBV20-1 and TRBJ2-5; the D call TRBD1 from the table was never checked on the DNA. The germline V gene encodes CDR1 DFQATT and CDR2 SNEGSKA (reference sequence). The CDR3 totals 9 residues, both ends included. This CDR3 is CSARPPGPD.

Details on this clonotype: The germline gene is not matched at one end of the junction; a read error may be the cause. V usage is TRBV20-1 and J usage is TRBJ2-3; TRBD2 aligns across 7 bases. Germline CDR1 DFQATT, CDR2 SNEGSKA (reference sequence). CDR3 size: 16 residues. The CDR3 protein is CNARDRRGSYTDTQYF. The CDR3 nucleotides are TGCAATGCTAGAGATCGGCGGGGGAGCTACACGGATACGCAGTATTTT.

For this clonotype: The junction does not match germline at one end; this may be a read error. The chain carries TRBV20-1 and TRBJ2-7, with D perhaps given as TRBD1 or TRBD2 (5 bases each). This CDR3 spans 14 amino acids. Germline V gene sequence: CDR1 DFQATT, CDR2 SNEGSKA (reference sequence). The chain's CDR3 is CSAKNNQGAYEQYF. CDR3 sequence (DNA): TGCAGTGCTAAAAACAATCAGGGAGCTTACGAACAGTACTTC.

As for this clonotype: Since a much larger clone is just one base distant, this may be a read error. V is TRBV20-1 and J is TRBJ1-4; 9 nucleotides agree with TRBD1. The length of the CDR3 is 15 residues. The J segment lost 4 bases and the V segment lost 6 bases, leaving 9 bases of the junction unmatched. The V gene's germline CDR1 is DFQATT and CDR2 SNEGSKA (reference sequence). The CDR3 DNA reads TGCAGTGCCAACAGGGGGCGAAAGGTTAATGAAAAACTGTTTTTT. Its translation is CSANRGRKVNEKLFF.

This clonotype was counted at least ten times. The chain joins TRBV20-1 to TRBJ2-1; TRBD1 or TRBD2 may be the D gene (5 bases each). Trimming removed 2 bases at V and 7 bases at J, with 12 bases between. This CDR3 comprises 13 residues. Germline values: CDR1 DFQATT, CDR2 SNEGSKA (reference sequence). The CDR3 sequence is CSARRGSGNEQFF. The CDR3 DNA is TGCAGTGCTAGACGGGGCTCAGGGAATGAGCAGTTCTTC.

As regards this clonotype: A much larger clone differs from this one at a single base, so this may be a read error. The chain is built from TRBV20-1 and TRBJ2-7; D is perhaps TRBD2 (7 bases). Germline CDR1 and CDR2: DFQATT and SNEGSKA (reference sequence). Trimming shortened V by 6 bases and J by 4 bases, and 16 bases separated the two germline ends. This CDR3 region has 13 residues. CDR3 sequence: CSAGGHGWYEQYF. The CDR3, as DNA: TGCAGTGCCGGGGGGCATGGTTGGTACGAGCAGTACTTC.

The V gene is TRBV6-2 or TRBV6-3, the J gene TRBJ2-7; D gene ambiguous. V was pared by 4 bases and J by 8 bases, with 9 bases between. The length of the CDR3 is 11 residues. CDR1 and CDR2 from the germline V gene are MNHEY and SVGEGT. The CDR3 DNA reads TGTGCCAGCAGTTCGCGGTACAAGCAGTACTTC. It codes for CASSSRYKQYF.